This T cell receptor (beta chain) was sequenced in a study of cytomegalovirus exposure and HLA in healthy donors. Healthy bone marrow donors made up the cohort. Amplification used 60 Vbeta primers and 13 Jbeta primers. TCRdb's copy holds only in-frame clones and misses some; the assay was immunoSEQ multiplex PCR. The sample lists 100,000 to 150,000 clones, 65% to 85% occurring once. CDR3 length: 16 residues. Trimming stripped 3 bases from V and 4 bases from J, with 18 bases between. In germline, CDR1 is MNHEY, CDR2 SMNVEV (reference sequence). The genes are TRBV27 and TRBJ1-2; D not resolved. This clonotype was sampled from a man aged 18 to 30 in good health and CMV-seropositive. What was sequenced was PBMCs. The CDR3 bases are TGTGCCAGCAGTTTGTCAGGCCAAACCGAAACCTATGGCTACACCTTC. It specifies CASSLSGQTETYGYTF.